This T cell receptor beta chain is from a study of radiation and T cells in renal cell carcinoma. Study at large: Nephrectomy followed 15 Gy stereotactic body radiation by 4 weeks. Study-wide results and caveats: Top tumor clonotypes rose in blood 2 weeks post-radiation, then contracted.

A word on this clone: The antigen remains unidentified.

This sample's time point: baseline pretreatment blood. Described treatment: 15 Gy SBRT to primary tumor, nephrectomy 4 weeks later. The tumor was a clear cell renal cell carcinoma. Sequencing was performed with immunoSEQ multiplex PCR; in TCRdb, only in-frame clones are kept and a portion is missing. The sample includes around 140,000 clones, 83% of them seen just once. Germline V gene lookup returns CDR1 SGDLS and CDR2 YYNGEE. After removal of 3 bases from V and 8 bases from J, the junction contained 19 bases not matched to a gene. This CDR3 region has 18 residues. The sample here was blood, taken from a patient whose treatment included radiotherapy and nephrectomy. The chain joins TRBV9 to TRBJ2-4; 8 bases are shared with TRBD2. This TCR was recovered from a woman in her fifties or sixties with renal cell carcinoma. The CDR3 region is CASSEGFRTGGPGDIQYF. The CDR3 DNA follows: TGTGCCAGCAGCGAGGGGTTCAGGACGGGAGGGCCGGGTGACATTCAGTACTTC. Looking up the rest from reference TRBV9 and TRBJ2-4 gives the full variable domain: DSGVTQTPKHLITATGQRVTLRCSPRSGDLSVYWYQQSLDQGLQFLIQYYNGEERAKGNILERFSAQQFPDLHSELNLSSLELGDSALYFCASSEGFRTGGPGDIQYFGAGTRLSVL.